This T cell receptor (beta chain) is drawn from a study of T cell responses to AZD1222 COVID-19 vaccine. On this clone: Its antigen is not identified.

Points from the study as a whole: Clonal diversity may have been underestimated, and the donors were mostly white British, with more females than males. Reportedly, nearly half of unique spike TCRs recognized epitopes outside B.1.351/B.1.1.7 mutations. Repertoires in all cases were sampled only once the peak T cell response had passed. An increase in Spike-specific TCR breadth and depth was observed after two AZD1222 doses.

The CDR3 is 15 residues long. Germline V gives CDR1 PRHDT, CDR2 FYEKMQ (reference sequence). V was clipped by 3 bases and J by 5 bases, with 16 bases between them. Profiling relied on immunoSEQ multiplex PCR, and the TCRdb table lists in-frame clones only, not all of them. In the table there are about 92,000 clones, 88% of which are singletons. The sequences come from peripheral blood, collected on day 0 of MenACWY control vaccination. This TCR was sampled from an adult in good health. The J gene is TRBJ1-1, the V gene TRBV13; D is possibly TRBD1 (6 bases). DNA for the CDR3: TGTGCCAGCAGCTTTGGCAGGGGAATGGGTACTGAAGCTTTCTTT. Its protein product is CASSFGRGMGTEAFF.